This T cell receptor (beta chain) originates from a study of shared clonotypes between healthy human individuals. Regarding the study as a whole: Among a handful of donors, roughly 5% of naive CD4 clonotypes were found in common.

Running of the assay took place at deep level. Generated by immunoSEQ multiplex PCR, the TCRdb table keeps only in-frame clones and is missing some. The sample includes roughly 2.4 million clones, 90% to 96% seen only once; the top ten take approximately 0.13%. Details on this clone: Its matching antigen is unknown. The sample carries other DNA sequences with the same CDR3.

The V end lost 6 bases, the J end lost 3 bases, and 8 bases lay between the germline ends. From germline, CDR1 is MNHEY and CDR2 SMNVEV (reference sequence). The CDR3 is made up of 12 amino acids. The sample consisted of naive CD4+ T cells sorted from blood. Indicated subset: CD45RA+ positively selected. This chain uses TRBV27 with TRBJ1-1; D may be TRBD1 (5 bases). This TCR was recovered from a young man in good health. CDR3 sequence (DNA): TGTGCCAGCAGCCGAGGGGACACTGAAGCTTTCTTT. Translation gives CASSRGDTEAFF.